The present T cell receptor beta chain was sequenced within a study of siplizumab effects on memory and regulatory T cells. With regard to this clone: The antigen is not known.

The CDR3 totals 16 residues. V was shortened by 2 bases and J by 4 bases, with 15 bases between the two germline ends. From germline, CDR1 is MDHEN and CDR2 SYDVKM. Repertoires were generated with immunoSEQ multiplex PCR, while TCRdb's copy carries only in-frame clones and drops some. The sample has fewer than 65,000 clones, 85% to 95% seen once. Study observations and caveats: A significant reduction in alloreactive sequences traceable to unstimulated CD4+ memory cells was produced by siplizumab.

Sequencing used CD8+ T cells sorted from blood. The V call is TRBV28, the J call TRBJ1-5; D uncertain. The TCR comes from a human donor in good health. DNA of the CDR3: TGTGCCAGCAGTTTACCCCCGACGGGAGAAAATCAGCCCCAGCATTTT. This sequence encodes CASSLPPTGENQPQHF.